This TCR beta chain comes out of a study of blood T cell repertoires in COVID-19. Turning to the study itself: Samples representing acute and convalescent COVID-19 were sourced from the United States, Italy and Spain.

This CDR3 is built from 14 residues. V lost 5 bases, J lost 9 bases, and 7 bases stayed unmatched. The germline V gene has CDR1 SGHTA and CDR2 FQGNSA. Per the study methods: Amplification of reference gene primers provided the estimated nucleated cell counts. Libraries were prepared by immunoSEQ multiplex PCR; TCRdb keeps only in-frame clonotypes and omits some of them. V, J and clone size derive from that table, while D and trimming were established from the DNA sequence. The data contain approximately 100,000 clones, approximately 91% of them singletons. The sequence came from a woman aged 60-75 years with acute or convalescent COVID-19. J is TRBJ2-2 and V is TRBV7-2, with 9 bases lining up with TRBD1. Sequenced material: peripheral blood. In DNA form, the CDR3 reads TGTGCCAGCAGCAAGGGACAGGGATTCAGGGAGCTGTTTTTT. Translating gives CASSKGQGFRELFF.